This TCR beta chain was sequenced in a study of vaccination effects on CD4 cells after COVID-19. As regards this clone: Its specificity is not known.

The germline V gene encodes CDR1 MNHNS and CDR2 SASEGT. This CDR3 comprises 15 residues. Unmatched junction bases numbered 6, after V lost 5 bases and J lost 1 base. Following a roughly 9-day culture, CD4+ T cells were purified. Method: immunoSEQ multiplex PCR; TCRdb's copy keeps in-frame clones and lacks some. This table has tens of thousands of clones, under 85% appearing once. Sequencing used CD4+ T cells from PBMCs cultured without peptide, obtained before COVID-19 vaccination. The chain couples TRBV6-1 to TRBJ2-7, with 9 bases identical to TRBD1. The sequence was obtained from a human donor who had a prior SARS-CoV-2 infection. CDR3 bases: TGTGCCAGCAGTCAACGACAGGGGGGGTCCTACGAGCAGTACTTC. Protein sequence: CASSQRQGGSYEQYF.